A single sample gave rise to the 22 T cell receptor beta chains below, sequenced in a study of CD8 T cells in ankylosing spondylitis (dated by TCRdb to about 2017). Preparation of the library involved 5' RACE. Reads for this sample came from an Illumina HiSeq 2500. The public reads were run again by TCRdb, first through fastp at Q25 and then through MiXCR, and only productive beta chains were kept. Rows matching on CDR3 protein sequence are summarized as one entry with the most common DNA and genes. The sample yields 290,000 or so distinct CDR3 sequences; around 21% were counted once. The biggest ten clones account for about 4% of the sample. The specimen sequenced was blood, either unsorted or a sorted T cell fraction (not recorded which). Receptor source: a female donor with ankylosing spondylitis or in good health (not recorded which).

The rearrangement uses TRBV20-1 and TRBJ2-4; 9 bases align to TRBD2. The germline V gene has CDR1 DFQATT and CDR2 SNEGSKA (reference sequence). CDR3 size: 11 residues. The V and J ends lost 7 bases and 8 bases, in that order; junction bases with no gene match: 3. The CDR3 loop reads CSVSSGDIQYF. In DNA, the CDR3 is TGCAGTGTATCTAGCGGGGACATTCAGTACTTC.

There are many counts of this clonotype. V usage is TRBV29-1 and J usage is TRBJ2-1; 8 nucleotides align to TRBD1. Germline V gene data show CDR1 as SQVTM and CDR2 as ANQGSEA. The V segment lost 5 bases and the J segment 4 bases; nucleotides outside the gene matches: 4. CDR3 length: 13 amino acids. CDR3 in amino acids: CSVTDRVYNEQFF. The CDR3 nucleotides are TGCAGCGTTACGGACAGGGTGTACAATGAGCAGTTCTTC.

V gene TRBV4-1 combines with J gene TRBJ1-1; D is uncertain. V was pared by 2 bases and J by 6 bases, with 13 bases between. Germline CDR1 reads MGHRA; CDR2 reads YSYEKL. The CDR3 is 14 residues long. The CDR3 region is CASSQRTVIPEAFF. The DNA of the CDR3 is TGCGCCAGCAGCCAAAGGACCGTTATTCCTGAAGCTTTCTTT.

This clonotype was counted only a few times. The genes are TRBV20-1 and TRBJ1-1, with no clear D. Germline CDR1 is DFQATT and CDR2 is SNEGSKA (reference sequence). The CDR3 has 12 residues. The ends were cut back, 1 base at V and 6 bases at J, with 9 bases in the middle. This chain's CDR3 is CSARGSSPEAFF. For the CDR3, the DNA is TGCAGTGCTAGAGGGTCGAGCCCTGAAGCTTTCTTT.

The table lists this clonotype with a count of one. V usage is TRBV9 and J usage is TRBJ1-2; the D is unclear. Germline V gene data show CDR1 as SGDLS and CDR2 as YYNGEE. CDR3 length: 12 amino acids. Trimming left V 0 bases short and J 1 base short, with 1 base between. CDR3 in amino acids: CASSVDNYGYTF. The CDR3 DNA is TGTGCCAGCAGCGTAGATAACTATGGCTACACCTTC.

This clonotype appeared a few times. The genes are TRBV6-2 or TRBV6-3 and TRBJ2-7; D gene ambiguous. Germline V lookup: CDR1 MNHEY, CDR2 SVGEGT. This CDR3 comprises 15 residues. Trimming removed 6 bases from V and 0 bases from J, with 15 bases in between. CDR3 protein: CASRIGTAGSYEQYF. DNA of the CDR3: TGTGCCAGCAGAATAGGCACAGCCGGCTCCTACGAGCAGTACTTC.

CDR3 sequence reads: CATRSGGEAFF. The CDR3, as DNA: TGTGCCACTCGGAGTGGAGGTGAAGCTTTCTTT. The rearrangement uses TRBV24-1 and TRBJ1-1; D is uncertain. V shed 10 bases and J shed 7 bases, with 12 bases lying between them. CDR1 and CDR2 from the germline V gene are KGHDR and SFDVKD. The CDR3 runs to 11 residues.

V is TRBV5-8 and J is TRBJ2-1; 7 bases are shared with TRBD2. There are 15 residues in the CDR3. Germline V CDR1 and CDR2: SGHTS, YDEGEE. J gave up 8 bases and V 0 bases, and 8 bases lay outside the gene matches. In DNA form, the CDR3 reads TGTGCCAGCAGCTTGGCCGGGAGGCCAGTCGATGAGCAGTTCTTC. Its translation: CASSLAGRPVDEQFF.

The chain links TRBV5-6 to TRBJ2-1; D not resolved. The ends were cut back, 0 bases at V and 12 bases at J, with 7 bases in the middle. CDR3 size: 11 residues. Germline V gene sequence: CDR1 SGHDT, CDR2 YYEEEE. For the CDR3, the DNA is TGTGCCAGCAGCTTGGGGTCCTCGCAGTTCTTC. Translated, it gives CASSLGSSQFF.

The genes are TRBV7-2 and TRBJ1-1; D is ambiguous. Per germline, CDR1 SGHTA and CDR2 FQGNSA. There are 13 residues in the CDR3. Between the trimmed V and J ends, which lost 3 bases and 13 bases, there was a span of 18 bases. CDR3 coding DNA: TGTGCCAGCAGCTTTGGCATTGACATTATCGGTTTCTTT. Its translation: CASSFGIDIIGFF.

This clonotype has more than one count but fewer than ten. V gene TRBV28 combines with J gene TRBJ1-2; D unclear. The CDR3 loop spans 14 amino acids. V was clipped by 5 bases and J by 1 base, with 11 bases between them. Germline CDR1 reads MDHEN; CDR2 reads SYDVKM. The CDR3 spells CASSEGLFNYGYTF. The DNA of the CDR3 is TGTGCCAGCAGTGAGGGCCTTTTTAACTATGGCTACACCTTC.

This clonotype was counted only a few times. The chain employs TRBV20-1 and TRBJ2-1; 8 bases line up with TRBD2. CDR3 length: 13 residues. Germline assignment: CDR1 DFQATT and CDR2 SNEGSKA (reference sequence). V shed 5 bases and J 5 bases; nucleotides not matched to a gene: 5. CDR3 residues: CSAPGTSNNEQFF. The CDR3 bases are TGCAGTGCTCCCGGGACTAGTAACAATGAGCAGTTCTTC.

The chain carries TRBV6-1 and TRBJ2-3, with TRBD2 identical over 7 bases. The ends lost 5 bases at V and 10 bases at J; junction bases unmatched: 12. CDR1 is MNHNS, CDR2 SASEGT, per germline. The CDR3 spans 14 residues. The CDR3 reads CASSSASGRHAQYF. The CDR3 DNA sequence: TGTGCCAGCAGTAGTGCTAGCGGCAGGCACGCGCAGTATTTT.

The chain carries TRBV6-5 and TRBJ2-5; the D is unclear. This CDR3 is 12 amino acids long. Germline lookup yields CDR1 MNHEY and CDR2 SVGAGI. V lost 6 bases and J lost 5, with 10 bases in between. CDR3 nucleotide sequence: TGTGCCAGCAGCTTCTCTCGGGAGACCCAGTACTTC. Residues: CASSFSRETQYF.

As DNA, the CDR3 is TGTGCCAGCAGTGAATATTCCCGGGGACTAGCCTCAGGTTACAATGAGCAGTTCTTC. This gives the protein CASSEYSRGLASGYNEQFF. The chain links TRBV25-1 to TRBJ2-1; 9 positions match TRBD2. This CDR3 has 19 amino acids. The germline CDR1 and CDR2 sequences are MGHDK and SYGVNS. With V trimmed by 0 bases and J by 4 bases, 13 bases remained unmatched.

V usage is TRBV6-2 or TRBV6-3 and J usage is TRBJ2-1; D unresolved. CDR1 is MNHEY, CDR2 SVGEGT, per germline. V was shortened by 4 bases and J by 8 bases, with 9 bases between the two germline ends. The length of the CDR3 is 12 residues. DNA of the CDR3: TGTGCCAGCAGTTCGTCTAGAGATGAGCAGTTCTTC. Translating gives CASSSSRDEQFF.

V usage is TRBV7-9 and J usage is TRBJ2-3; D possibly matches TRBD1 or TRBD2 (7 bases each). Trimming removed 5 bases from V and 3 bases from J, with 18 bases in between. The CDR3 has 16 amino acids. Germline V gives CDR1 SEHNR, CDR2 FQNEAQ (reference sequence). The CDR3 reads CASSISAGGGTDTQYF. The CDR3 nucleotides read TGTGCCAGCAGCATCTCCGCAGGGGGGGGAACAGATACGCAGTATTTT.

This clonotype was found a few times. This rearrangement joins TRBV28 to TRBJ2-5; TRBD1 matches 11 bases. The CDR3 consists of 15 residues. Losses at the gene ends were 6 bases for V and 6 bases for J; bases not matched to a gene: 9. Germline CDR1 is MDHEN and CDR2 is SYDVKM. The CDR3 DNA reads TGTGCCAGCAGACTAAGTGGGACAGGGGGAAAGACCCAGTACTTC. Its protein product is CASRLSGTGGKTQYF.

This clonotype occurred a few times. The V and J genes are TRBV2 and TRBJ2-7; 10 bases agree with TRBD2. Germline V CDR1 and CDR2: SNHLY, FYNNEI. V shed 10 bases, J shed 2 bases, and the junction held 8 bases outside the gene matches. The length of the CDR3 is 14 residues. CDR3 loop: CAIKGLATTYEQYF. In DNA form, the CDR3 reads TGTGCCATCAAGGGACTAGCGACGACCTACGAGCAGTACTTC.

A word on this clonotype: It may be a read error: a sequence one base away is much more abundant. J is TRBJ2-1 and V is TRBV3-1; unclear D gene. This CDR3 spans 15 amino acids. Germline loops: CDR1 LGHDT, CDR2 YNNKEL (reference sequence). CDR3 nucleotide sequence: TGTGCCTGCAGCCAAGATCAGGAGAACTACAATGAGCAGTTCTTC. Translation gives CACSQDQENYNEQFF.

This clonotype was seen a handful of times. The chain carries TRBV20-1 and TRBJ2-5; D is unresolved. This CDR3 has 13 amino acids. V was pared by 0 bases and J by 5 bases, with 10 bases between. From germline, CDR1 is DFQATT and CDR2 SNEGSKA (reference sequence). CDR3 in amino acids: CSAREGITETQYF. CDR3 bases: TGCAGTGCTAGAGAAGGCATTACCGAGACCCAGTACTTC.

V is TRBV2 and J is TRBJ2-1, with no clear D. The CDR3 is 12 residues long. CDR1 and CDR2 (germline): SNHLY, FYNNEI. The V end lost 6 bases, the J end lost 6 bases, and 9 bases lay between the germline ends. CDR3 in DNA: TGTGCCAGCAGCGCCAACTCCAATGAGCAGTTCTTC. This codes for CASSANSNEQFF.